This TCR beta chain was sequenced in a study of T cell responses to AZD1222 COVID-19 vaccine. Whole-study results and caveats: The number of AZD1222 recipients seropositive at baseline was only five to seven.

Only in-frame clones appear in the TCRdb table, and some are missing; sequencing was by immunoSEQ multiplex PCR. This table has about 140,000 clones, 89% appearing once. Germline values: CDR1 SGHTA, CDR2 FQGNSA. V was pared by 1 base and J by 6 bases, with 13 bases of the junction left unmatched. This CDR3 is built from 18 residues. A note on this clone: The antigen is not known.

The V call is TRBV7-2, the J call TRBJ2-2, with 8 bases fitting TRBD1. Source: peripheral blood, taken on day 0 of AZD1222 vaccination. This sequence was found in an adult in good health. CDR3 loop: CASSLGLGRGRFAGELFF. The CDR3 DNA reads TGTGCCAGCAGCTTAGGGCTCGGCAGGGGGCGTTTCGCCGGGGAGCTGTTTTTT.